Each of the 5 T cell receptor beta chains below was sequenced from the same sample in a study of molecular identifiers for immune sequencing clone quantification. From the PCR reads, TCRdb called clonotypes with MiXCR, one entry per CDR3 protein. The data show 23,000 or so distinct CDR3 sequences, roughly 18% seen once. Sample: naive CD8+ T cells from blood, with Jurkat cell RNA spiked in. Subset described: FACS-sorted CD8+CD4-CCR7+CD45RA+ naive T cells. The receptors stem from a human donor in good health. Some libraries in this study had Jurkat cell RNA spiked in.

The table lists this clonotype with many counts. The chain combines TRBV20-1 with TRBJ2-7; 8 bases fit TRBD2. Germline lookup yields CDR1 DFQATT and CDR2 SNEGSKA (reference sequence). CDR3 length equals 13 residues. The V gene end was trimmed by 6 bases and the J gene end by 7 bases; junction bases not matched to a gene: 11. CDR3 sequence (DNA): TGCAGTGCCCGGACTAGCCCAGGAGGGGAGCAGTACTTC. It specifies CSARTSPGGEQYF.

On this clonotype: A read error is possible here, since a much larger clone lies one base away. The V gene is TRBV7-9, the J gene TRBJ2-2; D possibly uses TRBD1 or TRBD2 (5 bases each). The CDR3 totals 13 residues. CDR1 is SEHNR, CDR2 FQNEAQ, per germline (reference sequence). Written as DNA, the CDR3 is TGTGCCAGCAGCTACAGGAACACCGGGGAGCTGTCTTTT. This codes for CASSYRNTGELSF.

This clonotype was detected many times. In DNA form, the CDR3 reads TGTGCCAGCAGACTCTTAGGAGAGACCCAGTACTTC. Amino acids: CASRLLGETQYF. The chain joins TRBV7-9 to TRBJ2-5; D gene uncertain. This CDR3 is built from 12 residues. Trimming shortened V by 6 bases and J by 4 bases, and 9 bases separated the two germline ends. The germline gives CDR1 SEHNR, CDR2 FQNEAQ (reference sequence).

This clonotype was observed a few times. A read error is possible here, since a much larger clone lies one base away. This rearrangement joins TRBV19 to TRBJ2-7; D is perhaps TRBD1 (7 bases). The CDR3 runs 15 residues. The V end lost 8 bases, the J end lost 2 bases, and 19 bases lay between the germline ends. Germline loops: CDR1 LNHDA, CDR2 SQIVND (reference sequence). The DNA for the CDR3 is TGTGCCAGTGCCTGGGGGGACAGAGCACCCTACGAGCAGTACTTC. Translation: CASAWGDRAPYEQYF.

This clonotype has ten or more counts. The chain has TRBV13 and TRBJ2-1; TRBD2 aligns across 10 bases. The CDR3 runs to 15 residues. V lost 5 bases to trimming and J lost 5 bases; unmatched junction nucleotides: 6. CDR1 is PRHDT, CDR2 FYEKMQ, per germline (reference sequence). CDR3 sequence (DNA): TGTGCCAGCAGCCATAGCGGGAGGCTCCACAATGAGCAGTTCTTC. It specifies CASSHSGRLHNEQFF.